This TCR beta chain was identified in a study of shared clonotypes between healthy human individuals. Study in general: Used for every donor were three CD4 naive, three CD4 memory, two CD8 naive and one CD8 memory plate. Study-level points and caveats: The low donor count limited represented genetic and exposure-history diversity. Non-shared clonotypes had lower generation probabilities than those shared by all four donors.

It was at deep level that the assay was run. TCRdb keeps only in-frame clones here, not all; method: immunoSEQ multiplex PCR. The sample has a few hundred thousand clones; around 97% are singletons. The ends lost 4 bases at V and 1 base at J; junction bases unmatched: 12. Per germline, CDR1 KGHSH and CDR2 LQKENI. This CDR3 has 18 amino acids. About this clone itself: Its antigen is not known.

The receptor was isolated from a woman in her twenties or thirties in good health. The chain uses TRBV18 and TRBJ2-5, with TRBD2 matching 10 bases. Sample: naive CD4+ T cells sorted from blood. Indicated subset: CD45RA+ positively selected. The CDR3 DNA reads as TGTGCCAGCTCACTTGGACGACTCGGGACTAGCGTCCAAGAGACCCAGTACTTC. This gives the protein CASSLGRLGTSVQETQYF.